This TCR beta chain derives from a study of shared clonotypes between healthy human individuals. The germline gives CDR1 SGHAT, CDR2 FQNNGV. Trimming at V came to 5 bases and at J to 15 bases, leaving 8 bases not matched to a gene. The length of the CDR3 is 13 residues. TCRdb's copy holds only in-frame clones and misses some; the assay was immunoSEQ multiplex PCR. The sample includes roughly 2.6 million clones, around nine tenths seen only once; the top ten take around 0.14%. Sequenced material: naive CD4+ T cells sorted from blood. The subset was: CD45RA+ positively selected. The clonotype originates from a man in his late teens or twenties in good health. The chain uses TRBV11-2 and TRBJ2-1; 12 nucleotides align to TRBD2. This chain's CDR3 is CASSPRLAGEVFF. In DNA form, the CDR3 reads TGTGCCAGCAGCCCTCGACTAGCGGGGGAGGTGTTCTTC.